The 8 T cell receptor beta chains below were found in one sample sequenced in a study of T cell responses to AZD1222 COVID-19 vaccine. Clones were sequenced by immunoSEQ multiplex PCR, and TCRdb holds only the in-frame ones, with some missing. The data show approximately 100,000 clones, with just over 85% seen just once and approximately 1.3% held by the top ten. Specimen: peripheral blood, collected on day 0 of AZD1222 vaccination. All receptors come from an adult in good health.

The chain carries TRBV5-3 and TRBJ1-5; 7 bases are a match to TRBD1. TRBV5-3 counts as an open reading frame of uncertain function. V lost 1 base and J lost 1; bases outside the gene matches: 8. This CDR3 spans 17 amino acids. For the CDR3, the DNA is TGTGCCAGAAGCTTGTACAGGGGAGGTGGGAGCAATCAGCCCCAGCATTTT. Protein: CARSLYRGGGSNQPQHF.

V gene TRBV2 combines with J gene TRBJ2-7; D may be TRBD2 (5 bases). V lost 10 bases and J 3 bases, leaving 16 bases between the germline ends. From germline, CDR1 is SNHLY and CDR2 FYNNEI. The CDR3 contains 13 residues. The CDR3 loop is CAINTQRRYEQYF. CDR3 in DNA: TGTGCCATCAACACTCAGCGGCGCTACGAGCAGTACTTC.

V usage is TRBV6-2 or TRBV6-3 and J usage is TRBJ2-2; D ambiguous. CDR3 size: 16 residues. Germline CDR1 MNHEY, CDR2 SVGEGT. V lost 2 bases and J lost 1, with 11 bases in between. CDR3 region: CASSYGEAGNTGELFF. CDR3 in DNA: TGTGCCAGCAGTTACGGTGAGGCAGGGAACACCGGGGAGCTGTTTTTT.

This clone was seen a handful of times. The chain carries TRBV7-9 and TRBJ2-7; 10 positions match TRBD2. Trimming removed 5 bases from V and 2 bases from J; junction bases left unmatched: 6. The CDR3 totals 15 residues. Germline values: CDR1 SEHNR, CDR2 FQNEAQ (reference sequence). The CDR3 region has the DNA TGTGCCAGCAGCCCGGGACTAGCGCTTACCTACGAGCAGTACTTC. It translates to CASSPGLALTYEQYF.

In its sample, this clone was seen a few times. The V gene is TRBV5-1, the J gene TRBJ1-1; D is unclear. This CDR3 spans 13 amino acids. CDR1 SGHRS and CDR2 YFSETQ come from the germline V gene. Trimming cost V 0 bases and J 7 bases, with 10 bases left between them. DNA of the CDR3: TGCGCCAGCAGCTTGGAGAGGGCGGATGAAGCTTTCTTT. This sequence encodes CASSLERADEAFF.

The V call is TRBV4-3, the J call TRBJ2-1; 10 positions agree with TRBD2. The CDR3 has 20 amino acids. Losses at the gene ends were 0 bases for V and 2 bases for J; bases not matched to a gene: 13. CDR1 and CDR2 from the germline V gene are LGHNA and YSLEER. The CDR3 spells CASSQEGSGRAVGPYNEQFF. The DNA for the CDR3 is TGCGCCAGCAGCCAAGAAGGAAGCGGGAGGGCGGTGGGACCCTACAATGAGCAGTTCTTC.

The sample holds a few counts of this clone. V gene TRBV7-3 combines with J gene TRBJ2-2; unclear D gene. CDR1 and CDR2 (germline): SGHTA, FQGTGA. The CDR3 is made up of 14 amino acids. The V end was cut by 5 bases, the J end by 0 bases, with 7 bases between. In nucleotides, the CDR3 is TGTGCCAGCAGCCCCTTAGCGAACACCGGGGAGCTGTTTTTT. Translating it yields CASSPLANTGELFF.

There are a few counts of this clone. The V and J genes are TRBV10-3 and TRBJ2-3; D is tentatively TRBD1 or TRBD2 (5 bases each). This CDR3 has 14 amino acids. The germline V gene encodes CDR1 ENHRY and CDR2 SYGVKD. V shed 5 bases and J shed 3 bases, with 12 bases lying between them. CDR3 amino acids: CAISPGDQTDTQYF. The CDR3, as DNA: TGTGCCATCAGTCCCGGGGACCAGACAGATACGCAGTATTTT.